The 30 T cell receptor beta chains below come from one sample, sequenced in a study of cytomegalovirus exposure and HLA in healthy donors. Researchers ran the PCR with 60 Vbeta and 13 Jbeta primers. Assay: immunoSEQ multiplex PCR; the TCRdb copy retains only in-frame clones and omits some. The sample includes roughly 150,000 clones, 82% of them seen just once. Sequenced input: PBMCs. These receptors originate from a woman between 45 and 60 years old in good health and CMV-seropositive.

In this sample, this clone turned up a few times. The chain is built from TRBV5-1 and TRBJ2-7; 9 bases align to TRBD1. Germline V gene sequence: CDR1 SGHRS, CDR2 YFSETQ. The CDR3 sequence is 13 residues long. With 3 bases clipped from V and 3 bases from J, the junction kept 1 base outside the gene matches. CDR3 amino acids: CASSSGQGYEQYF. CDR3 nucleotides: TGCGCCAGCAGCTCGGGACAGGGCTACGAGCAGTACTTC.

The chain carries TRBV4-2 and TRBJ2-3; D uncertain. The germline gives CDR1 LGHNA, CDR2 YNFKEQ. Trimming shortened V by 5 bases and J by 7 bases, and 10 bases separated the two germline ends. The CDR3 has 12 amino acids. CDR3 coding DNA: TGTGCCAGCAGCTTAGACTCGAATACGCAGTATTTT. This gives the protein CASSLDSNTQYF.

As to this clone: Compared with germline, one end of the junction differs, possibly owing to a read error. Other DNA sequences within the sample encode an identical CDR3. The chain carries TRBV7-8 and TRBJ1-6; TRBD1 might be the D (6 bases). Germline CDR1 reads SGHVS; CDR2 reads FQNEAQ. The CDR3 is 17 residues long. As DNA, the CDR3 is TGTGCCAGCAGCTTAGAGGGGGGGCCTACCTATAATTCCCCCCTCCACTTT. It is translated as CASSLEGGPTYNSPLHF.

The chain joins TRBV5-1 to TRBJ2-5, with D possibly matching TRBD2 (6 bases). The J call may be faulty, since TRBJ2-7 better matches the DNA end. Germline V gene lookup returns CDR1 SGHRS and CDR2 YFSETQ. The CDR3 extends over 14 amino acids. This chain's CDR3 is CASSLGRGPYEQYF. The CDR3 region has the DNA TGCGCCAGCAGCTTGGGGCGGGGTCCCTACGAGCAGTACTTC.

The chain employs TRBV6-1 and TRBJ2-2, with unresolved D. The germline V gene has CDR1 MNHNS and CDR2 SASEGT. The V end was cut by 6 bases, the J end by 0 bases, with 5 bases between. CDR3 length equals 13 residues. Written as DNA, the CDR3 is TGTGCCAGCAGACTGTCGAACACCGGGGAGCTGTTTTTT. Amino acids: CASRLSNTGELFF.

The chain carries TRBV29-1 and TRBJ2-3, with a tentative D call TRBD2 (5 bases). Germline CDR1 SQVTM, CDR2 ANQGSEA. V dropped 7 bases and J dropped 0 bases, with 8 bases sitting between them. CDR3 size: 12 residues. Here the CDR3 DNA reads TGCAGCGGGGGAGCTAGCACAGATACGCAGTATTTT. The encoded protein is CSGGASTDTQYF.

The chain combines TRBV9 with TRBJ2-6; D gene unclear. This CDR3 has 13 amino acids. Trimming removed 4 bases from V and 0 bases from J, with 2 bases in between. Germline assignment: CDR1 SGDLS and CDR2 YYNGEE. DNA for the CDR3: TGTGCCAGCAGCTACTCTGGGGCCAACGTCCTGACTTTC. Translating gives CASSYSGANVLTF.

This chain uses TRBV2 with TRBJ1-6; D not certain. V was shortened by 1 base and J by 12 bases, with 7 bases between the two germline ends. This CDR3 contains 12 residues. Germline values: CDR1 SNHLY, CDR2 FYNNEI. Written as DNA, the CDR3 is TGTGCCAGCAGTGAAGACCGGGGACCCCTCCACTTT. Residues: CASSEDRGPLHF.

The V call is TRBV5-8, the J call TRBJ1-6; no firm D call. The germline V gene has CDR1 SGHTS and CDR2 YDEGEE. This CDR3 is 15 amino acids long. Trimming cost V 1 base and J 13 bases, with 18 bases left between them. The CDR3 DNA follows: TGTGCCAGCAGCTTGCGGGTGACGCCGCTCCCTCCCCTCCACTTT. Amino acid sequence: CASSLRVTPLPPLHF.

The chain employs TRBV5-4 and TRBJ2-3, with TRBD1 identical over 8 bases. V gave up 0 bases and J gave up 2 bases; unmatched junction bases: 5. Germline loops: CDR1 SGHNT, CDR2 YYREEE (reference sequence). CDR3 length: 16 amino acids. The CDR3 protein is CASSLGDRQTTDTQYF. In DNA, the CDR3 is TGTGCCAGCAGCTTGGGGGACAGGCAAACCACAGATACGCAGTATTTT.

The J gene is TRBJ2-7, the V gene TRBV5-1, with D perhaps matching TRBD2 (5 bases). Trimming cost V 0 bases and J 3 bases, with 10 bases left between them. This CDR3 region has 14 residues. Germline-derived CDR1 and CDR2 are SGHRS and YFSETQ. Here the CDR3 DNA reads TGCGCCAGCAGCTTGGGAGCGGACGGCTACGAGCAGTACTTC. Translated, it gives CASSLGADGYEQYF.

The chain links TRBV7-9 to TRBJ2-7; D might be TRBD1 (6 bases). The CDR3 spans 16 residues. Germline lookup yields CDR1 SEHNR and CDR2 FQNEAQ (reference sequence). V lost 4 bases, J lost 0 bases, and 16 bases lay in between. The CDR3, as DNA: TGTGCCAGCAGCTCCGACCGGGACATCCCCTCCTACGAGCAGTACTTC. It yields the protein CASSSDRDIPSYEQYF.

This sequence joins TRBV5-1 and TRBJ1-1; D is undetermined. The CDR3 loop spans 11 amino acids. Between the trimmed V and J ends, which lost 6 bases and 5 bases, there was a span of 8 bases. CDR1 and CDR2 from the germline V gene are SGHRS and YFSETQ. The CDR3 here is CASKGSTEAFF. The CDR3 DNA sequence: TGCGCCAGCAAAGGGAGTACTGAAGCTTTCTTT.

This rearrangement joins TRBV10-1 to TRBJ2-4; D gene unclear. The CDR3 is 14 residues long. Germline V CDR1 and CDR2: WNHNN, SYGVQD (reference sequence). The V gene lost 3 bases and the J gene lost 3 bases, with 9 bases spanning the gap. CDR3 amino acids: CASSDPLYKNIQYF. CDR3 bases: TGCGCCAGCAGTGACCCGTTGTACAAAAACATTCAGTACTTC.

The chain is built from TRBV6-5 and TRBJ2-7, with 7 bases aligning to TRBD1. Germline V gene data show CDR1 as MNHEY and CDR2 as SVGAGI. J lost 3 bases, V lost 5 bases, and 10 bases had no gene match. This CDR3 has 15 residues. The CDR3 loop is CASSPSGGNSYEQYF. CDR3 DNA: TGTGCCAGCAGTCCGTCAGGGGGTAACAGCTACGAGCAGTACTTC.

This clone was detected only a few times. The CDR3 loop is CAISDNYNEQFF. The CDR3 DNA is TGTGCCATCAGCGACAACTACAATGAGCAGTTCTTC. The rearrangement joins TRBV10-3 to TRBJ2-1; unclear D gene. With 6 bases removed from V and 3 bases from J, the gap between germline ends came to 6 bases. From germline, CDR1 is ENHRY and CDR2 SYGVKD. CDR3 length equals 12 residues.

The V call is TRBV10-1, the J call TRBJ1-4; 7 bases are shared with TRBD1. The junction had 11 bases not matched to a gene; V was cut back by 6 bases and J by 7 bases. The germline V gene has CDR1 WNHNN and CDR2 SYGVQD (reference sequence). The CDR3 contains 15 residues. CDR3 DNA sequence: TGCGCCAGCAGCCCCCTAAGGGACAGTTCTGAAAAACTGTTTTTT. It encodes CASSPLRDSSEKLFF.

This sequence joins TRBV27 and TRBJ2-3; maybe TRBD2 (6 bases). The CDR3 length is 15 residues. V dropped 3 bases and J dropped 4 bases, with 14 bases sitting between them. The germline V gene encodes CDR1 MNHEY and CDR2 SMNVEV (reference sequence). The DNA of the CDR3 is TGTGCCAGCAGTTTGGGGGGTGGGGTGGCAGATACGCAGTATTTT. It translates to CASSLGGGVADTQYF.

The chain recombines TRBV4-3 with TRBJ2-1, with TRBD2 matching over 9 bases. Germline CDR1 is LGHNA and CDR2 is YSLEER. Losses at the gene ends were 0 bases for V and 7 bases for J; bases not matched to a gene: 4. This CDR3 region has 15 residues. CDR3 loop: CASSQEPAGGNEQFF. The DNA of the CDR3 is TGCGCCAGCAGCCAAGAACCAGCGGGGGGTAATGAGCAGTTCTTC.

The chain links TRBV6-5 to TRBJ1-1; tentative D call: TRBD1 (5 bases). The CDR3 spans 14 residues. V lost 5 bases and J lost 2, with 12 bases in between. Germline V lookup: CDR1 MNHEY, CDR2 SVGAGI. The CDR3 reads CASSPQVLNTEAFF. In nucleotides, the CDR3 is TGTGCCAGCAGTCCACAGGTTTTAAACACTGAAGCTTTCTTT.

The chain is built from TRBV6-5 and TRBJ1-6; the D gene is possibly TRBD1 (5 bases). Per the germline V gene, CDR1 is MNHEY and CDR2 is SVGAGI. CDR3 size: 16 residues. V was cut by 3 bases and J by 3 bases, with 12 bases left in between. CDR3 DNA sequence: TGTGCCAGCAGTTATAGGAGGAGGGGCTATAATTCACCCCTCCACTTT. Translating it yields CASSYRRRGYNSPLHF.

V gene TRBV2 combines with J gene TRBJ2-3; TRBD1 matches at 8 bases. The CDR3 spans 15 residues. Unmatched junction bases numbered 7, after V lost 6 bases and J lost 2 bases. Germline assignment: CDR1 SNHLY and CDR2 FYNNEI. The chain's CDR3 is CASRRTGLNTDTQYF. The CDR3 DNA reads as TGTGCCAGCAGACGGACAGGGCTTAACACAGATACGCAGTATTTT.

The chain links TRBV7-2 to TRBJ2-2; tentatively, D is TRBD1 (8 bases). Germline V gene lookup returns CDR1 SGHTA and CDR2 FQGNSA. The CDR3 runs 15 residues. Deletions cut 5 bases from V and 7 bases from J, with 17 bases between. CDR3 sequence reads: CASSRTRGTGGELFF. The CDR3, as DNA: TGTGCCAGCAGCCGGACGCGGGGGACAGGCGGGGAGCTGTTTTTT.

This chain uses TRBV4-1 with TRBJ1-2, with D uncertain. The CDR3 covers 15 residues. The V gene lost 0 bases and the J gene lost 7 bases, with 15 bases spanning the gap. Germline V gene data show CDR1 as MGHRA and CDR2 as YSYEKL. The CDR3 is CASSQDVSLLGGYTF. The CDR3 bases are TGCGCCAGCAGCCAAGATGTCAGTCTCCTAGGTGGCTACACCTTC.

The sample holds a few counts of this clone. The chain recombines TRBV4-3 with TRBJ1-2; the D is unclear. Germline V gene data show CDR1 as LGHNA and CDR2 as YSLEER. V lost 1 base to trimming and J lost 5 bases, with 8 bases between them. This CDR3 spans 13 amino acids. For the CDR3, the DNA is TGCGCCAGCAGCCAAGGCGTACAGTATGGCTACACCTTC. Protein: CASSQGVQYGYTF.

With respect to this clone: At one end the junction does not follow the germline gene, possibly because of a read error. The chain joins TRBV5-1 to TRBJ2-7; a possible D gene is TRBD2 (5 bases). The CDR3 totals 12 residues. Germline assignment: CDR1 SGHRS and CDR2 YFSETQ. The CDR3 coding sequence is TGCGCCAGCAGCTCTGGTCTGGATCAGCGGCACTTC. It codes for CASSSGLDQRHF.

The chain recombines TRBV4-1 with TRBJ1-1; D perhaps matches TRBD1 (6 bases). V lost 3 bases and J 3 bases, leaving 11 bases between the germline ends. The CDR3 has 14 amino acids. Germline V CDR1 and CDR2: MGHRA, YSYEKL. The CDR3 bases are TGCGCCAGCAGCCACCTTCCAGGGGACACTGAAGCTTTCTTT. As protein: CASSHLPGDTEAFF.

The rearrangement joins TRBV7-7 to TRBJ2-3, with 11 bases fitting TRBD2. Germline values: CDR1 SSHAT, CDR2 FNYEAQ (reference sequence). This CDR3 has 14 residues. J gave up 0 bases and V 9 bases, and 2 bases lay outside the gene matches. The CDR3 DNA follows: TGTGCCAGTAGCGGGGGGGGGAGCACAGATACGCAGTATTTT. Translation: CASSGGGSTDTQYF.

This chain links TRBV15 with TRBJ1-1, with 7 bases matching TRBD1. The CDR3 is 14 residues long. Per germline, CDR1 LNHNV and CDR2 YYDKDF (reference sequence). Trimming took 5 bases from V and 4 from J; bases not matched to a gene: 7. The CDR3 DNA is TGTGCCACCAGCGGTCGACAGGGAGGCACTGAAGCTTTCTTT. Encoded protein: CATSGRQGGTEAFF.

Only one count was recorded for this clone. This chain links TRBV5-6 with TRBJ2-3; 8 bases map to TRBD1. After removal of 0 bases from V and 3 bases from J, the junction contained 9 bases not matched to a gene. The CDR3 is made up of 17 amino acids. Germline values: CDR1 SGHDT, CDR2 YYEEEE. CDR3 protein: CASSLGQGLGKTDTQYF. In DNA, the CDR3 is TGTGCCAGCAGCTTGGGACAGGGGTTGGGGAAAACAGATACGCAGTATTTT.